These T cell receptor beta chains were read from a single sample in a study of cytomegalovirus exposure and HLA in healthy donors. Clones were read by immunoSEQ multiplex PCR, and TCRdb kept only the in-frame ones, dropping some. The sample has 85,000 to 100,000 clones, about 78% seen once. Material: PBMCs. Receptor source: a man aged 40-55 years in good health and CMV-seronegative. CDR3s include the opening cysteine and the closing phenylalanine or tryptophan. The order of the fields is clone size, J gene, V gene, D gene, CDR3 DNA, CDR3 protein. A D gene is named only where the DNA matches it firmly. Rows give clone size only sometimes, using once, few, many, or a class for an expanded clone.

- TRBJ1-5 TRBV19 - TGTGCCAGTAGTATCTTCAATCAGCCCCAGCATTTT CASSIFNQPQHF
- TRBJ1-2 TRBV5-1 - TGCGCCAGCAGCGAAAAACGGCAGGGATCCCTCTATGGCTACACCTTC CASSEKRQGSLYGYTF
- TRBJ2-3 TRBV19 TRBD2 TGTGGTTCGTCCCTAGCGGGAGAAACAGATACGCAGTATTTT CGSSLAGETDTQYF
- TRBJ2-3 TRBV18 - TGTGCCAGCTCACTTAGCGCCTCCACAGATACGCAGTATTTT CASSLSASTDTQYF
- TRBJ1-1 TRBV29-1 - TGCAGCGTCGGGGAGGGCAGAGGGGAAGCTTTCTTT CSVGEGRGEAFF
once TRBJ1-2 TRBV28 TRBD1 TGTGCCAGCAGTTTACCGGGACAGGGCGGCTACACCTTC CASSLPGQGGYTF
- TRBJ2-7 TRBV9 - TGTGCCAGCAGTATGACCACGGGGAGCTCCTACGAGCAGTACTTC CASSMTTGSSYEQYF
- TRBJ1-4 TRBV2 - TGTGCCAGCAGTGTATCAGGGGACGGTGAAAAACTGTTTTTT CASSVSGDGEKLFF
- TRBJ1-1 TRBV10-2 - TGCGCCAGCAAGATCGACAGGAACACTGAAGCTTTCTTT CASKIDRNTEAFF
few TRBJ2-3 TRBV4-1 - TGCGCCAGCAGCCAAGGGGACACTTACACAGATACGCAGTATTTT CASSQGDTYTDTQYF
- TRBJ2-7 TRBV2 - TGTGCCAGCAGTGTGGAGGGCTACGAGCAGTACTTC CASSVEGYEQYF
- TRBJ2-3 TRBV6-5 TRBD2 TGTGCCAGCAGTCCGGGGGGTCATACGCAGTATTTT CASSPGGHTQYF
- TRBJ1-5 TRBV27 TRBD1 TGTGCCAGCAGTACCGAAAAACCGGGACAGCTTAATCAGCCCCAGCATTTT CASSTEKPGQLNQPQHF
- TRBJ1-1 TRBV7-9 - TGTGCCAGCAGCTTAGAGCGGGGCACTGAAGCTTTCTTT CASSLERGTEAFF
- TRBJ1-2 TRBV6-1 - TGTGCCAGCAGTGCTGCCAGCAAAGCGTACGGCTACACCTTC CASSAASKAYGYTF
- TRBJ1-5 TRBV11-2 - TGTGCCAGCAGCCTTACAGGGTTCAATCAGCCCCAGCATTTT CASSLTGFNQPQHF